This passage covers 9 T cell receptor beta chains from one sample sequenced in a study of blood T cell repertoires in COVID-19. Assay used: immunoSEQ multiplex PCR; TCRdb lists only in-frame clones, some missing. The sample includes fewer than 300,000 clones, around 86% seen only once; the top ten take approximately 1.4%. The sequenced sample consisted of peripheral blood. Source of these receptors: a woman aged 40 to 50 who had recovered from COVID-19.

The gene calls are TRBV27 and TRBJ2-1; unclear D gene. Germline values: CDR1 MNHEY, CDR2 SMNVEV (reference sequence). The CDR3 has 16 residues. V was shortened by 7 bases and J by 0 bases, with 16 bases between the two germline ends. This chain's CDR3 is CASTSQRLSSYNEQFF. DNA for the CDR3: TGTGCCAGCACCTCGCAACGACTTAGCTCCTACAATGAGCAGTTCTTC.

The V and J genes are TRBV7-2 and TRBJ2-7, with a weak D call TRBD2 (5 bases). This CDR3 comprises 14 residues. Germline CDR1 is SGHTA and CDR2 is FQGNSA. Trimming pared 5 bases from V and 4 bases from J, leaving 15 bases between. CDR3: CASSRGPPGYEQYF. The CDR3 DNA follows: TGTGCCAGCAGCAGAGGGCCGCCGGGGTACGAGCAGTACTTC.

This clone was picked up a small number of times. V gene TRBV27 combines with J gene TRBJ1-2; 8 bases map to TRBD1. Germline CDR1 reads MNHEY; CDR2 reads SMNVEV (reference sequence). The CDR3 has 16 residues. V gave up 1 base and J gave up 2 bases; unmatched junction bases: 6. The CDR3 nucleotides read TGTGCCAGCAGTTTATATAGCAGGGGGCGAAACTATGGCTACACCTTC. Its translation is CASSLYSRGRNYGYTF.

The rearrangement joins TRBV20-1 to TRBJ2-5; 11 bases fit TRBD1. After removal of 3 bases from V and 1 base from J, the junction contained 4 bases not matched to a gene. The CDR3 consists of 15 residues. Looked up from germline, CDR1 is DFQATT and CDR2 is SNEGSKA (reference sequence). For the CDR3, the DNA is TGCAGTGCTAGTGGGACAGGGGGTCGCCAAGAGACCCAGTACTTC. Its translation: CSASGTGGRQETQYF.

The chain couples TRBV7-9 to TRBJ2-7, with a weak D call TRBD2 (6 bases). CDR3 length: 12 residues. In germline, CDR1 is SEHNR, CDR2 FQNEAQ (reference sequence). V gave up 11 bases and J gave up 0 bases, with 11 bases separating them. The CDR3 protein is CASGVGSYEQYF. For the CDR3, the DNA is TGTGCCTCGGGGGTTGGCTCCTACGAGCAGTACTTC.

J is TRBJ1-2 and V is TRBV27, with 7 bases identical to TRBD1. V shed 5 bases, J shed 7 bases, and the junction held 4 bases outside the gene matches. The CDR3 runs to 12 residues. Per germline, CDR1 MNHEY and CDR2 SMNVEV (reference sequence). The DNA of the CDR3 is TGTGCCAGCAGTGGAGGGGGCTTTGGCTACACCTTC. It encodes CASSGGGFGYTF.

This chain connects TRBV5-4 to TRBJ2-1, with 8 bases fitting TRBD1. CDR1 is SGHNT, CDR2 YYREEE, per germline (reference sequence). The CDR3 is 16 residues long. J gave up 1 base and V 6 bases, and 9 bases lay outside the gene matches. CDR3 region: CASTLYRGASYNEQFF. CDR3 DNA sequence: TGTGCCAGCACCCTCTACAGGGGGGCATCCTACAATGAGCAGTTCTTC.

The rearrangement uses TRBV20-1 and TRBJ1-1; D is unresolved. This CDR3 has 13 amino acids. V lost 3 bases to trimming and J lost 5 bases, with 13 bases between them. CDR1 is DFQATT and CDR2 is SNEGSKA in the germline V gene (reference sequence). The CDR3 sequence is CSASHHPGTEAFF. The CDR3 DNA is TGCAGTGCTAGTCACCACCCGGGAACTGAAGCTTTCTTT.

This chain joins TRBV7-9 and TRBJ2-7; D is uncertain. V dropped 0 bases and J dropped 3 bases, with 6 bases sitting between them. CDR1 SEHNR and CDR2 FQNEAQ come from the germline V gene (reference sequence). This CDR3 has 13 amino acids. CDR3 nucleotide sequence: TGTGCCAGCAGCTTAGCCACAAACTACGAGCAGTACTTC. Amino acids: CASSLATNYEQYF.